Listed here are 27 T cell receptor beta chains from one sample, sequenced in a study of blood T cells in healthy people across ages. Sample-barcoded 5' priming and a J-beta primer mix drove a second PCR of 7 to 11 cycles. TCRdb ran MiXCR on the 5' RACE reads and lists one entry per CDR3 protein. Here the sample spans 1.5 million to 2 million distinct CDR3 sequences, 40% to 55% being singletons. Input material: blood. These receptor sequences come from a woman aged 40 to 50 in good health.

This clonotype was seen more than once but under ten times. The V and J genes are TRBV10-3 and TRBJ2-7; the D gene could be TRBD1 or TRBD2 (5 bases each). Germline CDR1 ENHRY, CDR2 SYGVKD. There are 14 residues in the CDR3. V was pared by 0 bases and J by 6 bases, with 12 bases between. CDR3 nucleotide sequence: TGTGCCATCAGTGAGTCCAGGGACGCGTCCGAGCAGTACTTC. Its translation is CAISESRDASEQYF.

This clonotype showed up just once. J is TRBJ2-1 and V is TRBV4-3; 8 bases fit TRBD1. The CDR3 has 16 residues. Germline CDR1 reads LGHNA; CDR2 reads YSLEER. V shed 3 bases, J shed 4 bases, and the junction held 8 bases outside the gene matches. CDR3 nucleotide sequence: TGCGCCAGCAGCCAGTCCCAGGGGGCGGGGTACAATGAGCAGTTCTTC. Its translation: CASSQSQGAGYNEQFF.

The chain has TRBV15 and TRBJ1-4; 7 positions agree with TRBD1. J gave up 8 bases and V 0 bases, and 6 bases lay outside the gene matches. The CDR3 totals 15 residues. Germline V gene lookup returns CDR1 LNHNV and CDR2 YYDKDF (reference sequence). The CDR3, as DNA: TGTGCCACCAGCAGAGAAGGGCAGGGGGAGGAAAAACTGTTTTTT. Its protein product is CATSREGQGEEKLFF.

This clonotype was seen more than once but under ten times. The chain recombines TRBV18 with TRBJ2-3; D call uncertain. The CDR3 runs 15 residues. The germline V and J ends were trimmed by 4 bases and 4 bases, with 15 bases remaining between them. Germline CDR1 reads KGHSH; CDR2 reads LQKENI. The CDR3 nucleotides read TGTGCCAGCTCACAGGAGACATTTCAGGCAGATACGCAGTATTTT. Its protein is CASSQETFQADTQYF.

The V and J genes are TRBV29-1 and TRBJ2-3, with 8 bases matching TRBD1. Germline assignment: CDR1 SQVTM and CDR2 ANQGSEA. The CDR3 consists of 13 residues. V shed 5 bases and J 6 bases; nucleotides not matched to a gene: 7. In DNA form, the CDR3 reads TGCAGCGTTCCAGACAGGGGTCACGATACGCAGTATTTT. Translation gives CSVPDRGHDTQYF.

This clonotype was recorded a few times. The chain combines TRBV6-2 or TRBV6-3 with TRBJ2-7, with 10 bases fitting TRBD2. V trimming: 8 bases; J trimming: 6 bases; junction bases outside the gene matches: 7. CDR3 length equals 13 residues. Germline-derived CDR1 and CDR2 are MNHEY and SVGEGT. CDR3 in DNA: TGTGCCAGCGCTAGCGGGGGACTGGGCGAGCAGTACTTC. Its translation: CASASGGLGEQYF.

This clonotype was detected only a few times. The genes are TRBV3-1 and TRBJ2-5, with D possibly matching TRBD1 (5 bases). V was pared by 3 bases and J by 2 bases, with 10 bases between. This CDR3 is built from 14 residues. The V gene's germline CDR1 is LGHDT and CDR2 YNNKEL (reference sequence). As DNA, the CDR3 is TGTGCCAGCAGCCATGACAGATTACAAGAGACCCAGTACTTC. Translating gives CASSHDRLQETQYF.

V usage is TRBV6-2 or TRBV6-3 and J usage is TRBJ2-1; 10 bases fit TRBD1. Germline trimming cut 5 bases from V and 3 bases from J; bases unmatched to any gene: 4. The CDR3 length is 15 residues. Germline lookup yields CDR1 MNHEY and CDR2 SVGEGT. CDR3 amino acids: CASSHWTGGYNEQFF. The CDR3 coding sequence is TGTGCCAGCAGTCATTGGACAGGGGGCTACAATGAGCAGTTCTTC.

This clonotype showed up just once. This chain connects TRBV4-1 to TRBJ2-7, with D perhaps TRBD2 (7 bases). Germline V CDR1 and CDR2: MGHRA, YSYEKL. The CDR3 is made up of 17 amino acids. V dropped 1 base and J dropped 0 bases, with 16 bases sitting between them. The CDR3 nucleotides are TGCGCCAGCAGCCAAGGGCTTGGGGGGGCTAGCTCCTACGAGCAGTACTTC. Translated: CASSQGLGGASSYEQYF.

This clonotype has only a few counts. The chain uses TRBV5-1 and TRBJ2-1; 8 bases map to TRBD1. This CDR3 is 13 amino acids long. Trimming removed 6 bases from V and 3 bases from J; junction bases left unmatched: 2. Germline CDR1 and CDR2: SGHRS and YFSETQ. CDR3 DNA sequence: TGCGCCAGCACCGGGACAGGCTACAATGAGCAGTTCTTC. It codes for CASTGTGYNEQFF. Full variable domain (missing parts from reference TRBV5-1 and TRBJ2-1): KAGVTQTPRYLIKTRGQQVTLSCSPISGHRSVSWYQQTPGQGLQFLFEYFSETQRNKGNFPGRFSGRQFSNSRSEMNVSTLELGDSALYLCASTGTGYNEQFFGPGTRLTVL.

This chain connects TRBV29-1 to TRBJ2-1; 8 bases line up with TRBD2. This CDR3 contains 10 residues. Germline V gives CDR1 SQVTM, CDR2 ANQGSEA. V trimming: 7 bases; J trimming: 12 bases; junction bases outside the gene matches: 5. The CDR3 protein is CSAGGDWQFF. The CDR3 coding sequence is TGCAGCGCCGGGGGGGATTGGCAGTTCTTC.

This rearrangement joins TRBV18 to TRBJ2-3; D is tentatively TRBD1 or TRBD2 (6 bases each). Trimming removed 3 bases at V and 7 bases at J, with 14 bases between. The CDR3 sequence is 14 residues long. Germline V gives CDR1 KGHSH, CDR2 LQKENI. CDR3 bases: TGTGCCAGCTCACCTAGGGGGGCGATAAATACGCAGTATTTT. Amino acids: CASSPRGAINTQYF.

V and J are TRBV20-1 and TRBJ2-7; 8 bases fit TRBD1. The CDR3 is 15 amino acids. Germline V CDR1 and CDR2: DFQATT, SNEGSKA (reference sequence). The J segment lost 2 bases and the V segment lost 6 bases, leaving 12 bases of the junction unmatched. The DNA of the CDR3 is TGCAGTGCGACCCGGGCCGGGACAGGAACCTACGAGCAGTACTTC. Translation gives CSATRAGTGTYEQYF.

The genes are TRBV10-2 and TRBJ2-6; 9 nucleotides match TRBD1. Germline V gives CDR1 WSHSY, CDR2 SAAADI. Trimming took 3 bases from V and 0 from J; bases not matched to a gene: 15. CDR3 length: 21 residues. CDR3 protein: CASSEVSPQGALSSGANVLTF. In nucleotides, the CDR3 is TGCGCCAGCAGTGAAGTGAGCCCACAGGGGGCACTGAGCTCTGGGGCCAACGTCCTGACTTTC.

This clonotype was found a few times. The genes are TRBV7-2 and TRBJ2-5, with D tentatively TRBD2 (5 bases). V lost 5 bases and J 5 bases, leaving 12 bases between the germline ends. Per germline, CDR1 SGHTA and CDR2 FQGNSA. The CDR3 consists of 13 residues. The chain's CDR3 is CASSGSAAETQYF. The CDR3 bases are TGTGCCAGCAGCGGGTCAGCGGCGGAGACCCAGTACTTC.

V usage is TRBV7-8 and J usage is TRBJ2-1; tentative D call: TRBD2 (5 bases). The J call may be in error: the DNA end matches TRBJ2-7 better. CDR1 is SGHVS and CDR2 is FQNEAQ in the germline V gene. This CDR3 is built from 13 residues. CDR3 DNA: TGTGCCAGCAGCGTGGACTTACACAATGAGCAGTACTTC. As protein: CASSVDLHNEQYF.

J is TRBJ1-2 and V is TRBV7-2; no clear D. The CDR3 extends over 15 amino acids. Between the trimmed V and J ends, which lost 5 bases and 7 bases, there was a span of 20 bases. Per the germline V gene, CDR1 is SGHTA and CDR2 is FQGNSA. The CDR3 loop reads CASSIFDAGVGGYTF. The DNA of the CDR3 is TGTGCCAGCAGCATCTTCGACGCTGGGGTTGGTGGCTACACCTTC.

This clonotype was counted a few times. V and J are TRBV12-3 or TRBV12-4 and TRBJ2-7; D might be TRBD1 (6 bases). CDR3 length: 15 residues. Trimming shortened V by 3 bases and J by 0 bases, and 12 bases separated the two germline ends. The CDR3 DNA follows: TGTGCCAGCAGTTTTTCAGGGGTTAACTCCTACGAGCAGTACTTC. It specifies CASSFSGVNSYEQYF.

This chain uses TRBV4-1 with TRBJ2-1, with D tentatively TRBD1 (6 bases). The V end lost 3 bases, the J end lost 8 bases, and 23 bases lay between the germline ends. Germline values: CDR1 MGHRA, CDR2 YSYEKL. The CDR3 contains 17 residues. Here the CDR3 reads CASSHNHLLIQGDEQFF. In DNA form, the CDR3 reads TGCGCCAGCAGCCACAATCACCTTCTCATACAGGGAGATGAGCAGTTCTTC.

The CDR3 bases are TGTGCCAGCAGTTACGGGACCTCCTATAATTCACCCCTCCACTTT. Its translation: CASSYGTSYNSPLHF. The chain employs TRBV6-2 or TRBV6-3 and TRBJ1-6; possibly TRBD1 for D (5 bases). The CDR3 extends over 15 amino acids. Trimming removed 2 bases at V and 0 bases at J, with 5 bases between. Per the germline V gene, CDR1 is MNHEY and CDR2 is SVGEGT.

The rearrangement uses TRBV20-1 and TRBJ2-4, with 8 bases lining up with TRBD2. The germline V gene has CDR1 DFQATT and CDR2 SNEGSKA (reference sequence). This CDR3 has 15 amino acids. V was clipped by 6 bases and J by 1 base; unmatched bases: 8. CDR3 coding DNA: TGCAGTGCCCCAGGACAGCGGGAGGCCAAAAACATTCAGTACTTC. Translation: CSAPGQREAKNIQYF.

The DNA for the CDR3 is TGTGCCAGCAGCGCCGGGACTAGCGGGATAAATACGCAGTATTTT. Amino acid sequence: CASSAGTSGINTQYF. The chain employs TRBV7-2 and TRBJ2-3, with 13 nucleotides matching TRBD2. This CDR3 has 15 amino acids. V was clipped by 5 bases and J by 7 bases; unmatched bases: 6. Germline V lookup: CDR1 SGHTA, CDR2 FQGNSA.

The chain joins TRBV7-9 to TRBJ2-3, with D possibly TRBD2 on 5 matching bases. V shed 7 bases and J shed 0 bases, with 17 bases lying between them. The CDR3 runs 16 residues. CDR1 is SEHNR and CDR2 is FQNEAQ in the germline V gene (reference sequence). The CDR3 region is CASTNNGILSTDTQYF. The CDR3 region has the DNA TGTGCCAGCACCAATAACGGGATTTTAAGCACAGATACGCAGTATTTT.

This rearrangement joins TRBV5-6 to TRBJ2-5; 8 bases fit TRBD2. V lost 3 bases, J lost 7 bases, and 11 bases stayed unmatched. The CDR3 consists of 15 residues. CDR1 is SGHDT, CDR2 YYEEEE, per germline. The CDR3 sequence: CASSSGLVVGATQYF. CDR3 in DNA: TGTGCCAGCAGCTCGGGACTAGTTGTGGGAGCGACCCAGTACTTC.

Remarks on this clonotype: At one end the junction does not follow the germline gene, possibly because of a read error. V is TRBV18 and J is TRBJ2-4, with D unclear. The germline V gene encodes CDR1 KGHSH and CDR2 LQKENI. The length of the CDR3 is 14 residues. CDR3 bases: TGCGCCAGCAGCCCAAATCTAGCCAAAAACATTCAGTACTTC. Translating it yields CASSPNLAKNIQYF.

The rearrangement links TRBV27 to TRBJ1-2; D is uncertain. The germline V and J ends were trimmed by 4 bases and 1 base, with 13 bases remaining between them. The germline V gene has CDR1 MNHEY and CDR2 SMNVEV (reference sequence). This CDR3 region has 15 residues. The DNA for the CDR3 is TGTGCCAGCAGTTCTCACGGAACACATAACTATGGCTACACCTTC. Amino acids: CASSSHGTHNYGYTF.

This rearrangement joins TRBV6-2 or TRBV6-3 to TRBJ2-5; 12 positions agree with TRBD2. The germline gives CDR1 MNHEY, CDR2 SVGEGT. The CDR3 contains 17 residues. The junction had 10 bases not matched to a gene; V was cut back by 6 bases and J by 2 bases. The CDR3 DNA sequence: TGTGCCAGCAGAAGGCCTAGGACTAGCGGGGTACAAGAGACCCAGTACTTC. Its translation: CASRRPRTSGVQETQYF.